Each of the 8 T cell receptor beta chains below was sequenced from the same sample in a study of regulatory T cells in long-lasting Graves disease (dated by TCRdb to the early 2020s). Library method: multiplex PCR. The instrument given in TCRdb is Illumina HiSeq 4000. To build TCR beta libraries, CDR3 regions were amplified by Arm-PCR using iRepertoire HTBI primers. TCRdb reanalyzed the raw reads on its own, using fastp at Q25 for trimming and MiXCR for clone calling, and kept in-frame beta chains. Here each entry gathers all rows of one CDR3 protein and keeps the most common genes and DNA. A total of more than 350,000 distinct CDR3 sequences appear in this sample, 14% to 15% of them only once. The leading ten clones occupy roughly a sixth of the sample. The time point label, read with the paper, signifies: newly diagnosed GD, antithyroid drugs for less than 3 months. For both TCR sequencing and RNA sequencing, RNA was extracted from PBMCs using TRIzol.

The sample also formed part of further work on T cells in Graves' hyperthyroidism and ophthalmopathy.

Sequenced here: peripheral blood mononuclear cells (PBMCs), sampled at new diagnosis, from a patient treated with antithyroid drugs. The origin of the receptors is a woman aged 25 to 39 with Graves disease. Donor details come from another sample of the same person, matched by shared clones.

This clonotype was counted between two and nine times. The chain uses TRBV24-1 and TRBJ2-7, with unresolved D. V lost 7 bases and J 0 bases, leaving 9 bases between the germline ends. Germline assignment: CDR1 KGHDR and CDR2 SFDVKD. CDR3 length: 13 residues. The DNA for the CDR3 is TGTGCCACCAGCCCTGAACTCTCCTACGAGCAGTACTTC. Residues: CATSPELSYEQYF.

This clonotype was detected a few times. The rearrangement links TRBV9 to TRBJ2-2; D may be TRBD2 (6 bases). The germline gives CDR1 SGDLS, CDR2 YYNGEE. The V end lost 3 bases, the J end lost 7 bases, and 19 bases lay between the germline ends. The CDR3 loop spans 16 amino acids. CDR3 in amino acids: CASSDSKGLDDGELFF. The CDR3 DNA is TGTGCCAGCAGCGATAGTAAGGGACTGGATGACGGGGAGCTGTTTTTT.

This clonotype was observed a few times. V and J are TRBV30 and TRBJ2-1, with D maybe TRBD2 (5 bases). The DNA matches TRBJ2-5 better at its end, which makes the J call doubtful. CDR1 is GTSNPN and CDR2 is SVGIG in the germline V gene (reference sequence). The CDR3 is made up of 13 amino acids. The CDR3 sequence is CAWSVLSEETQYF. The CDR3 DNA reads TGTGCCTGGAGTGTCCTTAGCGAGGAGACCCAGTACTTC.

This clonotype was seen a handful of times. V gene TRBV6-2 or TRBV6-3 combines with J gene TRBJ2-7; perhaps TRBD1 as D (6 bases). The CDR3 totals 13 residues. Germline-derived CDR1 and CDR2 are MNHEY and SVGEGT. The V end was cut by 5 bases, the J end by 5 bases, with 13 bases between. DNA of the CDR3: TGTGCCAGCAGTCACAGGGAGTATCACGAGCAGTACTTC. The encoded protein is CASSHREYHEQYF.

This clonotype has just a few counts. This sequence joins TRBV24-1 and TRBJ2-1, with 8 bases aligning to TRBD2. The V gene end was trimmed by 3 bases and the J gene end by 0 bases; junction bases not matched to a gene: 6. CDR1 and CDR2 from the germline V gene are KGHDR and SFDVKD. This CDR3 is built from 17 residues. As DNA, the CDR3 is TGTGCCACCAGTGATGCTAGCGGGCCCAGCTCCTACAATGAGCAGTTCTTC. This gives the protein CATSDASGPSSYNEQFF.

This clonotype was seen repeatedly, ten times or more. The chain carries TRBV29-1 and TRBJ1-1; D uncertain. The CDR3 runs 14 residues. The V gene lost 4 bases and the J gene lost 0 bases, with 12 bases spanning the gap. Germline V gene data show CDR1 as SQVTM and CDR2 as ANQGSEA. The CDR3 bases are TGCAGCGTTGCGTCCGACCGATTGAACACTGAAGCTTTCTTT. Translation: CSVASDRLNTEAFF.

Concerning this clonotype itself: With a far larger clone one base away, a read error is the likely cause. J is TRBJ1-2 and V is TRBV11-2; no reliable D call. The CDR3 has 13 residues. Germline V gene lookup returns CDR1 SGHAT and CDR2 FQNNGV. In nucleotides, the CDR3 is TGTGCCAGCAGTCCCGGGCGGGTAAGCGGCTGCACCTTC. It is translated as CASSPGRVSGCTF.

This clonotype was seen at least ten times. This chain uses TRBV12-3 or TRBV12-4 with TRBJ1-5; TRBD1 is a possible D gene (6 bases). The CDR3 is 14 amino acids. Trimming took off 5 bases at V and 3 bases at J, with 11 bases between the two ends. The CDR3 coding sequence is TGTGCCAGCAGTCCCCGGGACAACAATCAGCCCCAGCATTTT. Translating it yields CASSPRDNNQPQHF.